A single sample gave rise to the 8 T cell receptor beta chains below, sequenced in a study of cytotoxic CD8 clonotypes in ibrutinib-treated CLL. Sequencing was performed with immunoSEQ multiplex PCR; in TCRdb, only in-frame clones are kept and a portion is missing. The sample records 100,000 to 150,000 clones, over 75% being singletons. The sample consisted of PBMCs, taken after 24 months of ibrutinib treatment. The origin of the receptors is a human donor with chronic lymphocytic leukemia.

V usage is TRBV11-1 and J usage is TRBJ2-3; D ambiguous. This CDR3 is built from 12 residues. Germline V gives CDR1 SGHAT, CDR2 FQDESV (reference sequence). Trimming shortened V by 6 bases and J by 6 bases, and 10 bases separated the two germline ends. The CDR3 DNA follows: TGTGCCAGCAGACCCGACGGTGATACGCAGTATTTT. Translated, it gives CASRPDGDTQYF. Full variable domain (rest looked up from reference TRBV11-1 and TRBJ2-3): EAEVAQSPRYKITEKSQAVAFWCDPISGHATLYWYRQILGQGPELLVQFQDESVVDDSQLPKDRFSAERLKGVDSTLKIQPAELGDSAMYLCASRPDGDTQYFGPGTRLTVL.

As DNA, the CDR3 is TGTGCCAGTGGTTCAATATTCCGGGGGTCCTACAATGAGCAGTTCTTC. Translating gives CASGSIFRGSYNEQFF. This chain joins TRBV19 and TRBJ2-1; the D gene is possibly TRBD2 (6 bases). The CDR3 runs 16 residues. Trimming cost V 8 bases and J 1 base, with 18 bases left between them. The germline gives CDR1 LNHDA, CDR2 SQIVND (reference sequence).

To note about this clone: Other nucleotide sequences in the sample specify the same CDR3. This chain joins TRBV7-2 and TRBJ2-5; D is unclear. The CDR3 extends over 11 amino acids. Trimming shortened V by 5 bases and J by 4 bases, and 5 bases separated the two germline ends. In germline, CDR1 is SGHTA, CDR2 FQGNSA. CDR3 in DNA: TGTGCCAGCAGCCCCCGAGAGACCCAGTACTTC. This gives the protein CASSPRETQYF.

This clone was seen once. The V and J genes are TRBV5-1 and TRBJ2-7, with 8 nucleotides matching TRBD2. The CDR3 is 15 amino acids. In germline, CDR1 is SGHRS, CDR2 YFSETQ. V trimming: 4 bases; J trimming: 3 bases; junction bases outside the gene matches: 9. CDR3 sequence (DNA): TGCGCCAGCAGCGGTGGCGGGAGGAAAAGCTACGAGCAGTACTTC. It yields the protein CASSGGGRKSYEQYF.

J is TRBJ2-7 and V is TRBV15, with 10 bases that match TRBD1. This CDR3 region has 15 residues. V gave up 0 bases and J gave up 2 bases; unmatched junction bases: 1. CDR1 LNHNV and CDR2 YYDKDF come from the germline V gene (reference sequence). The CDR3 is CATSREGTGAYEQYF. Here the CDR3 DNA reads TGTGCCACCAGCAGAGAGGGGACAGGGGCCTACGAGCAGTACTTC.

The rearrangement uses TRBV14 and TRBJ1-1; 7 bases align to TRBD1. This CDR3 contains 13 residues. Germline loops: CDR1 SGHDN, CDR2 FVKESK. The J segment lost 3 bases and the V segment lost 3 bases, leaving 1 base of the junction unmatched. The CDR3: CASSQGQHTEAFF. The CDR3 DNA sequence: TGTGCCAGCAGCCAGGGACAGCACACTGAAGCTTTCTTT.

This clone was detected once. The V call is TRBV18, the J call TRBJ1-1; D call uncertain. The CDR3 covers 13 residues. Germline lookup yields CDR1 KGHSH and CDR2 LQKENI. Trimming took off 5 bases at V and 1 base at J, with 8 bases between the two ends. The CDR3 region is CASSFQRNTEAFF. CDR3 DNA: TGTGCCAGCTCATTCCAGAGGAACACTGAAGCTTTCTTT. The full variable domain, its missing parts supplied by reference TRBV18 and TRBJ1-1, is NAGVMQNPRHLVRRRGQEARLRCSPMKGHSHVYWYRQLPEEGLKFMVYLQKENIIDESGMPKERFSAEFPKEGPSILRIQQVVRGDSAAYFCASSFQRNTEAFFGQGTRLTVV.

DNA of the CDR3: TGTGCCAGCAGTTTTGATCGGCTAATGAACACTGAAGCTTTCTTT. Translating it yields CASSFDRLMNTEAFF. The rearrangement links TRBV28 to TRBJ1-1; D is ambiguous. Deletions cut 3 bases from V and 0 bases from J, with 11 bases between. Germline V gene lookup returns CDR1 MDHEN and CDR2 SYDVKM. The CDR3 is 15 amino acids.